The T cell receptor (beta chain) under discussion was sequenced for a study of T cells in localized non-small cell lung cancer. Findings of the study overall: Uninvolved nearby lung showed the greatest T cell clonality, exceeding that found in tumor. A median roughly 50 of the top 100 tumor clones appeared in adjacent lung. Greater blood T cell density accompanied longer overall survival.

Measured with immunoSEQ multiplex PCR; TCRdb has only the in-frame clones, and not every one. Counted here are 65,000 to 95,000 clones, less than 85% occurring once; the ten biggest clones make up around 21%. This clone was counted a few times. Antigen unknown. Per the germline V gene, CDR1 is GTSNPN and CDR2 is SVGIG (reference sequence). V shed 1 base and J 8 bases; nucleotides not matched to a gene: 11. This CDR3 has 16 residues. The origin of this receptor is a man between 40 and 69 years old with stage II squamous cell lung carcinoma. The sample in question was PBMCs, obtained before any cancer treatment. The chain employs TRBV30 and TRBJ1-6; 7 nucleotides agree with TRBD1. CDR3 in amino acids: CAWSAYRGGLDSPLHF. CDR3 DNA: TGTGCCTGGAGTGCTTACAGGGGTGGGTTGGATTCACCCCTCCACTTT.